This TCR beta chain was retrieved from a study of blood T cell repertoires in COVID-19. V dropped 5 bases and J dropped 8 bases, with 12 bases sitting between them. The CDR3 runs to 12 residues. The table came from immunoSEQ multiplex PCR; TCRdb's copy has only in-frame clones and leaves some out. The table lists approximately 300,000 clones, about 87% of them singletons, with about 5.4% in the top ten. This receptor was identified in a woman in her twenties or thirties who had recovered from COVID-19. The specimen was PBMCs or T cells enriched from blood (not recorded which). The chain employs TRBV12-3 or TRBV12-4 and TRBJ1-2; perhaps TRBD1 as D (5 bases). CDR3 sequence reads: CASSPGQSGYTF. The CDR3 DNA sequence: TGTGCCAGCAGTCCCGGACAATCCGGCTACACCTTC.